This TCR beta chain was found in a study of T-cell reconstitution after alpha-beta-depleted transplantation in children. A TCRbeta library incorporating unique molecular identifiers was prepared. TCRdb reprocessed the PCR reads via MiXCR and lists one record per CDR3 protein. There are a few hundred thousand distinct CDR3 sequences in the sample; around 12% occur only once, and around 6% lies in the top ten. This clonotype was recorded at least ten times. V lost 6 bases and J lost 9, with 15 bases in between. This CDR3 has 13 amino acids. The V call is TRBV12-3 or TRBV12-4, the J call TRBJ2-1; D is ambiguous. The sample here was PBMCs from the stem cell graft donor, taken from the stem cell graft. This clonotype was sampled from a human donor who donated a stem cell graft to a child with combined immunodeficiency. The CDR3 DNA reads TGTGCCAGCAGACACCCGGTCCCGGGTGAGCAGTTCTTC. Encoded protein: CASRHPVPGEQFF.